The 12 T cell receptor beta chains presented below share a single source sample, sequenced in a study of T cell responses to AZD1222 COVID-19 vaccine. Sequencing used immunoSEQ multiplex PCR; TCRdb keeps in-frame clones, though not all of them. The sample yields some 180,000 clones, around nine tenths seen once. Specimen: peripheral blood, collected 28 days after the second dose of the MenACWY control vaccine. These TCRs come from an adult who received the MenACWY meningococcal vaccine as a control.

Written as DNA, the CDR3 is TGCAGTGCTAGTCCGACGACCCTGGGCAATCAGCCCCAGCATTTT. Translating it yields CSASPTTLGNQPQHF. This rearrangement joins TRBV20-1 to TRBJ1-5; no clear D gene. CDR1 is DFQATT, CDR2 SNEGSKA, per germline (reference sequence). Trimming took off 3 bases at V and 2 bases at J, with 14 bases between the two ends. The CDR3 has 15 amino acids.

The rearrangement uses TRBV19 and TRBJ2-1, with D maybe TRBD1 (6 bases). This CDR3 is 15 amino acids long. Between the trimmed V and J ends, which lost 2 bases and 8 bases, there was a span of 16 bases. The V gene's germline CDR1 is LNHDA and CDR2 SQIVND (reference sequence). The CDR3 DNA sequence: TGTGCCAGTAGTATATTCTTGGGGGCTCCGGATGAGCAGTTCTTC. This codes for CASSIFLGAPDEQFF.

This chain uses TRBV7-9 with TRBJ2-7; maybe TRBD2 (5 bases). The V end lost 5 bases, the J end lost 4 bases, and 18 bases lay between the germline ends. In germline, CDR1 is SEHNR, CDR2 FQNEAQ (reference sequence). The CDR3 is 15 amino acids. CDR3 sequence: CASSPHRDISYEQYF. Written as DNA, the CDR3 is TGTGCCAGCAGCCCCCACCGGGATATTAGTTACGAGCAGTACTTC. Looking up the rest from reference TRBV7-9 and TRBJ2-7 gives the full variable domain: DTGVSQNPRHKITKRGQNVTFRCDPISEHNRLYWYRQTLGQGPEFLTYFQNEAQLEKSRLLSDRFSAERPKGSFSTLEIQRTEQGDSAMYLCASSPHRDISYEQYFGPGTRLTVT.

The V call is TRBV24-1, the J call TRBJ2-3; 8 nucleotides agree with TRBD2. There are 17 residues in the CDR3. Germline CDR1 and CDR2: KGHDR and SFDVKD. Trimming removed 1 base from V and 0 bases from J; junction bases left unmatched: 5. CDR3 sequence: CATSDFYREGSTDTQYF. CDR3 bases: TGTGCCACCAGTGATTTTTACCGGGAGGGTAGCACAGATACGCAGTATTTT.

This rearrangement joins TRBV16 to TRBJ2-7; 9 nucleotides align to TRBD2. The V and J ends lost 2 bases and 6 bases, in that order; junction bases with no gene match: 8. CDR1 and CDR2 (germline): KGHSY, FQNENV. The CDR3 is 15 amino acids. CDR3 sequence (DNA): TGTGCCAGCAGCCAAACCATTGCGGGAGGGCTCGAGCAGTACTTC. This codes for CASSQTIAGGLEQYF.

The chain couples TRBV21-1 to TRBJ2-2; TRBD2, as called in the table, went unchecked against the DNA. TRBV21-1 is a listed pseudogene. The CDR3 has 18 residues. Here the CDR3 reads CASSKARNSIANTGELFF. The CDR3 DNA follows: TGTGCCAGCAGCAAAGCAAGAAACTCGATCGCGAACACCGGGGAGCTGTTTTTT.

Only one count was recorded for this clone. The V call is TRBV6-5, the J call TRBJ1-1; D is unresolved. V lost 8 bases to trimming and J lost 1 base, with 11 bases between them. Germline V gives CDR1 MNHEY, CDR2 SVGAGI. The CDR3 runs 13 residues. The CDR3 is CASGFKQNTEAFF. CDR3 DNA sequence: TGTGCCAGCGGATTCAAACAGAACACTGAAGCTTTCTTT.

The chain recombines TRBV30 with TRBJ1-2, with D uncertain. Germline V gene sequence: CDR1 GTSNPN, CDR2 SVGIG (reference sequence). The CDR3 is 13 residues long. The ends were cut back, 3 bases at V and 2 bases at J, with 10 bases in the middle. The CDR3 protein is CAWSRGRNYGYTF. CDR3 coding DNA: TGTGCCTGGAGCAGAGGACGGAACTATGGCTACACCTTC. The full variable domain, its missing parts supplied by reference TRBV30 and TRBJ1-2, is SQTIHQWPATLVQPVGSPLSLECTVEGTSNPNLYWYRQAAGRGLQLLFYSVGIGQISSEVPQNLSASRPQDRQFILSSKKLLLSDSGFYLCAWSRGRNYGYTFGSGTRLTVV.

The V and J genes are TRBV15 and TRBJ2-1; perhaps TRBD2 as D (6 bases). Germline V gene sequence: CDR1 LNHNV, CDR2 YYDKDF (reference sequence). The germline V and J ends were trimmed by 0 bases and 5 bases, with 8 bases remaining between them. The CDR3 sequence is 14 residues long. This CDR3 is CATSRDGGNNEQFF. The CDR3 bases are TGTGCCACCAGCAGAGATGGAGGGAACAATGAGCAGTTCTTC.

The genes are TRBV9 and TRBJ1-2; 10 bases map to TRBD1. CDR3 length: 16 amino acids. With 4 bases clipped from V and 6 bases from J, the junction kept 12 bases outside the gene matches. Germline V gives CDR1 SGDLS, CDR2 YYNGEE. The CDR3 DNA is TGTGCCAGCAGCCTTTTCGGGACAGGGGATTTGGATGGCTACACCTTC. Amino acid sequence: CASSLFGTGDLDGYTF.

This chain connects TRBV4-3 to TRBJ2-1; possibly TRBD2 for D (5 bases). V lost 5 bases, J lost 0 bases, and 17 bases lay in between. CDR3 length equals 17 residues. In germline, CDR1 is LGHNA, CDR2 YSLEER. CDR3 amino acids: CASSSNSGPSSYNEQFF. CDR3 nucleotide sequence: TGCGCCAGCAGCTCCAACAGCGGCCCAAGCTCCTACAATGAGCAGTTCTTC.

V gene TRBV7-9 combines with J gene TRBJ2-7, with 12 nucleotides matching TRBD2. Looked up from germline, CDR1 is SEHNR and CDR2 is FQNEAQ (reference sequence). Losses at the gene ends were 10 bases for V and 0 bases for J; bases not matched to a gene: 16. The CDR3 covers 18 residues. CDR3 in amino acids: CATHTTDPGLAGSYEQYF. CDR3 nucleotide sequence: TGTGCCACCCACACGACGGATCCGGGACTAGCGGGCTCCTACGAGCAGTACTTC. Filled out from reference TRBV7-9 and TRBJ2-7, the complete variable domain reads DTGVSQNPRHKITKRGQNVTFRCDPISEHNRLYWYRQTLGQGPEFLTYFQNEAQLEKSRLLSDRFSAERPKGSFSTLEIQRTEQGDSAMYLCATHTTDPGLAGSYEQYFGPGTRLTVT.